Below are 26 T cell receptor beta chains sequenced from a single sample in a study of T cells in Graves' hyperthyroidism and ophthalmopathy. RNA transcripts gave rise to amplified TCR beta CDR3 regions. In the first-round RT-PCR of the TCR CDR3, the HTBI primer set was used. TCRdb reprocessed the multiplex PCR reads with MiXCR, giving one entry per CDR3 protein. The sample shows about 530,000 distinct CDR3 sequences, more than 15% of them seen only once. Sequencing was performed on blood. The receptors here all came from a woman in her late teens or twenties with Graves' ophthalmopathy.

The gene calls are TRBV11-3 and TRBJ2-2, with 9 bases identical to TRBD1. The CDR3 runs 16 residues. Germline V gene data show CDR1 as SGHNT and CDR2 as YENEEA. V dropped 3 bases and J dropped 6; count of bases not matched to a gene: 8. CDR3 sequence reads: CASSFTGTGLAGELFF. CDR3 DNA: TGTGCCAGCAGCTTTACCGGGACAGGGCTGGCCGGGGAGCTGTTTTTT.

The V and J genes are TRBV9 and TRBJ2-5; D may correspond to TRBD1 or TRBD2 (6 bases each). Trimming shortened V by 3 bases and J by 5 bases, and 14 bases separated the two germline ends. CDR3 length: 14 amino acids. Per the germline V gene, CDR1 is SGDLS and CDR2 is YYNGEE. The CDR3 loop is CASSGPGARETQYF. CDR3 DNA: TGTGCCAGCAGCGGACCGGGGGCTCGTGAGACCCAGTACTTC.

CDR3 coding DNA: TGCGCCAGCAGTCCTGTTAGTAGGACAGGGATTCCCCAGGGCTACGAGCAGTACTTC. The encoded protein is CASSPVSRTGIPQGYEQYF. The chain uses TRBV5-1 and TRBJ2-7; the match to TRBD1 covers 8 bases. The germline V gene encodes CDR1 SGHRS and CDR2 YFSETQ. The CDR3 loop spans 19 amino acids. With 5 bases clipped from V and 3 bases from J, the junction kept 22 bases outside the gene matches.

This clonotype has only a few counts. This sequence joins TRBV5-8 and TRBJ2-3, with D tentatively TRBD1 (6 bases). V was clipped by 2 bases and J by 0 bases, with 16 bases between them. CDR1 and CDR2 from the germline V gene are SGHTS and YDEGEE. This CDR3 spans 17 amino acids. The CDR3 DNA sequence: TGTGCCAGCAGCTTACAGCCGGGACAAATTAGCACAGATACGCAGTATTTT. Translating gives CASSLQPGQISTDTQYF.

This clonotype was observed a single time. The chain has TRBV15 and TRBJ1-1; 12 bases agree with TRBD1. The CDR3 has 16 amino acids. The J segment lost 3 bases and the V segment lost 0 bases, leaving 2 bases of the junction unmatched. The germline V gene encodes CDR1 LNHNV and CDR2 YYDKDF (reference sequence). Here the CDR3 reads CATSREGQGADTEAFF. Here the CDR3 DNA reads TGTGCCACCAGCAGAGAGGGACAGGGGGCGGACACTGAAGCTTTCTTT.

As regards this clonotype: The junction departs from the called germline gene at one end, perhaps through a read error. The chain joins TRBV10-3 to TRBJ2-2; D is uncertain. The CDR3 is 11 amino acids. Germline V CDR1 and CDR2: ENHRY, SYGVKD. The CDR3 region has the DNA TGTGCCACCAGTTCCACCGGGGAGCTGTTTTTT. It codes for CATSSTGELFF.

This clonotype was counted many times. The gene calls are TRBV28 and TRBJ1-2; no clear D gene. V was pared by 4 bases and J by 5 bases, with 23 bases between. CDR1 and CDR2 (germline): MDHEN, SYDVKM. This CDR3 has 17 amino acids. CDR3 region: CASSSYRVKGGRYGYTF. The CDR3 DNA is TGTGCCAGCAGTTCTTACCGGGTCAAAGGAGGCCGGTATGGCTACACCTTC.

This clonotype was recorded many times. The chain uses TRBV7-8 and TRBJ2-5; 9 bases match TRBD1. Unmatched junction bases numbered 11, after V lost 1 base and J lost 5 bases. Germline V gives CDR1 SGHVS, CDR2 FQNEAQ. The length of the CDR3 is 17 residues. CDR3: CASSLDWGGTGRETQYF. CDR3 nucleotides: TGTGCCAGCAGCTTAGACTGGGGCGGGACAGGGAGGGAGACCCAGTACTTC.

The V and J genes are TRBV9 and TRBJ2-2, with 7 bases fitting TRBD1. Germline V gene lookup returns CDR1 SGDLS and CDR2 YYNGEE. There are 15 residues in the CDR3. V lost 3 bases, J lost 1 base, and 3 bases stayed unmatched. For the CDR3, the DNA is TGTGCCAGCAGCGGACGGACAGGGAACACCGGGGAGCTGTTTTTT. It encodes CASSGRTGNTGELFF.

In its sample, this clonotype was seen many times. DNA of the CDR3: TGTGCCAGCAGCTTATTGGGGGCGAAGTATGGCTACACCTTC. Protein product: CASSLLGAKYGYTF. This chain links TRBV11-2 with TRBJ1-2; TRBD1 might be the D (6 bases). Germline CDR1 SGHAT, CDR2 FQNNGV. The V end lost 2 bases, the J end lost 5 bases, and 12 bases lay between the germline ends. This CDR3 is 14 amino acids long.

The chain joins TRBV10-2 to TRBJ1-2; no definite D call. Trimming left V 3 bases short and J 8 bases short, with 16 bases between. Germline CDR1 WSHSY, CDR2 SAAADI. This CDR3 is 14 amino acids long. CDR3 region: CASSENPWQDGYTF. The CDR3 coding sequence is TGCGCCAGCAGTGAAAACCCCTGGCAGGACGGCTACACCTTC.

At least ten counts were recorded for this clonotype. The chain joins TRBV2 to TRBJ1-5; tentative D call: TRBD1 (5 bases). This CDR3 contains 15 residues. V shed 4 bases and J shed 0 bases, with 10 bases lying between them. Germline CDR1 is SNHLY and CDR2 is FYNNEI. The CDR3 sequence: CASSAEQVSNQPQHF. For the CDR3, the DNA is TGTGCCAGCAGTGCCGAACAGGTTAGCAATCAGCCCCAGCATTTT.

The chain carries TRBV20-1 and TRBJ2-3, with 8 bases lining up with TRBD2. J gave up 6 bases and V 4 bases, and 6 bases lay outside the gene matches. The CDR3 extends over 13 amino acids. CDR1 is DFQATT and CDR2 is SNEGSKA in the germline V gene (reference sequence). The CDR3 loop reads CSAIRAGGDTQYF. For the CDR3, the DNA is TGCAGTGCTATCCGGGCGGGGGGTGATACGCAGTATTTT.

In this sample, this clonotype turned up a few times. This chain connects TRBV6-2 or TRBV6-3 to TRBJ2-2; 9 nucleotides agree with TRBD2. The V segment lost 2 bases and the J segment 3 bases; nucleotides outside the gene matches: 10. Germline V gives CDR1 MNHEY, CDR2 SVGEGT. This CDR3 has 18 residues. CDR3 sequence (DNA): TGTGCCAGCAGTTACCGCAATTCTAGCGGGGCGGACACCGGGGAGCTGTTTTTT. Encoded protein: CASSYRNSSGADTGELFF.

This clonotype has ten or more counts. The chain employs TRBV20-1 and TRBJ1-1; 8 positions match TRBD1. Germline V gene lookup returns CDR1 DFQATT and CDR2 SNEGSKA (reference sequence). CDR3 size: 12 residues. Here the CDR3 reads CRGRTGWTEAFF. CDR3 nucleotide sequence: TGCAGGGGGCGGACAGGGTGGACTGAAGCTTTCTTT.

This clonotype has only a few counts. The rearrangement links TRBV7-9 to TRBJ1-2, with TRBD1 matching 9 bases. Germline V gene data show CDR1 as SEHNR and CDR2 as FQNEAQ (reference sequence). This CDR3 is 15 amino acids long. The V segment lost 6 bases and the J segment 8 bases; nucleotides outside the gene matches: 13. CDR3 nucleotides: TGTGCCAGCAGTTCCTCCGGGGACAGGGATGACGGCTACACCTTC. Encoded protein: CASSSSGDRDDGYTF.

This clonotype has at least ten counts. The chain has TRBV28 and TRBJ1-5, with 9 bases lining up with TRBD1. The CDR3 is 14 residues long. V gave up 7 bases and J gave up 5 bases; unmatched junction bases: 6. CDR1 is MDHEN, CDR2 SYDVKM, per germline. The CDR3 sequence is CASTATGGYQPQHF. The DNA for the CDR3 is TGTGCCAGCACCGCGACAGGGGGTTATCAGCCCCAGCATTTT.

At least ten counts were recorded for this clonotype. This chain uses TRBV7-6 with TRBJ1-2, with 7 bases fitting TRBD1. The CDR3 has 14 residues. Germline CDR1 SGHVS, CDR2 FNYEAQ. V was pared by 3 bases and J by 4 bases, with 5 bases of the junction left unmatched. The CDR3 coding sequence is TGTGCCAGCAGCTTTCAGGGGGGAATCTATGGCTACACCTTC. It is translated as CASSFQGGIYGYTF.

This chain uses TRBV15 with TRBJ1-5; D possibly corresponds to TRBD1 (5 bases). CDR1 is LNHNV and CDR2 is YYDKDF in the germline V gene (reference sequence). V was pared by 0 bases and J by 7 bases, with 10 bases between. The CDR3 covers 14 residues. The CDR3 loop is CATSRDGGPQPQHF. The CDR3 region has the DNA TGTGCCACCAGCAGAGATGGGGGTCCCCAGCCCCAGCATTTT.

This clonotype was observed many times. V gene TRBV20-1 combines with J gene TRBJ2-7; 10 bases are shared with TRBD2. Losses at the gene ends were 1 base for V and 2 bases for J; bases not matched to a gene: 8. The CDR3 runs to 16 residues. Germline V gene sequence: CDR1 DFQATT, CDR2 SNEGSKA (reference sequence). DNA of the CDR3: TGCAGTGCTAGAGGCGATATTCTAGCGGGAGCCTACGAGCAGTACTTC. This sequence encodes CSARGDILAGAYEQYF.

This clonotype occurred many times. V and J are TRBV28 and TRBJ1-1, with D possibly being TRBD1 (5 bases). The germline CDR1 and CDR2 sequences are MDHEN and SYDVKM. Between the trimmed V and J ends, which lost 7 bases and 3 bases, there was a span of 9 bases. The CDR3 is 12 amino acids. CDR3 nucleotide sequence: TGTGCCAGCATCGACAGCCACACTGAAGCTTTCTTT. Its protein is CASIDSHTEAFF.

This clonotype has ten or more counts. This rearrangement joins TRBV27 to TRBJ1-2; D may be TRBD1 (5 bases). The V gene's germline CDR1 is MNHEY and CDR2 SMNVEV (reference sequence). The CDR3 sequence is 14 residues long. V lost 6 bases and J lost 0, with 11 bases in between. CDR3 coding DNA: TGTGCCAGCAGCCCCCCAGGGTCTAACTATGGCTACACCTTC. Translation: CASSPPGSNYGYTF.

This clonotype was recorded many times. CDR3 coding DNA: TGTGCCAGTAGTCCGGGACAGGGAGAGAAAGCTTTCTTT. Residues: CASSPGQGEKAFF. This chain joins TRBV19 and TRBJ1-1; the match to TRBD1 covers 9 bases. This CDR3 is 13 amino acids long. V lost 5 bases to trimming and J lost 9 bases; unmatched junction nucleotides: 7. The V gene's germline CDR1 is LNHDA and CDR2 SQIVND (reference sequence). Drawing the rest from reference TRBV19 and TRBJ1-1, the complete variable domain is DGGITQSPKYLFRKEGQNVTLSCEQNLNHDAMYWYRQDPGQGLRLIYYSQIVNDFQKGDIAEGYSVSREKKESFPLTVTSAQKNPTAFYLCASSPGQGEKAFFGQGTRLTVV.

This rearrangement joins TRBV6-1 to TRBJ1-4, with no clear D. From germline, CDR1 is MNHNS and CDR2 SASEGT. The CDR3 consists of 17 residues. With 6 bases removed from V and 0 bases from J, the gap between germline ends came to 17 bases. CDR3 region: CASSPAGRAATNEKLFF. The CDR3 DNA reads TGTGCCAGCAGCCCGGCGGGCCGCGCTGCAACTAATGAAAAACTGTTTTTT.

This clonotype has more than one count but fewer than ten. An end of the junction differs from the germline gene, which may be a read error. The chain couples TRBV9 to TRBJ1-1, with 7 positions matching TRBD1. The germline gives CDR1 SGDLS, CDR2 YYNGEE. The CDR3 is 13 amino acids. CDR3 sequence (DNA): TGTGCCAGCAAATGGACAGGTGCAACTGAGGCTTTCTTT. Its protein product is CASKWTGATEAFF.

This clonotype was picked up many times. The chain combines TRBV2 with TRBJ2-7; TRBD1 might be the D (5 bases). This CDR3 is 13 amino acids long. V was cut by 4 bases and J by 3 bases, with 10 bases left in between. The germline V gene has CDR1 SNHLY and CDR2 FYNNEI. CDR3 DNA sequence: TGTGCCAGCAGTGTTCAGGGTATCTACGAGCAGTACTTC. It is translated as CASSVQGIYEQYF.